This T cell receptor (beta chain) stems from a study of blood T cell repertoires in COVID-19. With 6 bases clipped from V and 0 bases from J, the junction kept 5 bases outside the gene matches. CDR3 length equals 15 residues. CDR1 MNHEY and CDR2 SVGAGI come from the germline V gene. Data came from immunoSEQ multiplex PCR; TCRdb stores just in-frame clones and leaves some out. The repertoire consists of some 240,000 clones, with about four fifths occurring once and the leading ten covering roughly 9.6%. Sample: peripheral blood. This TCR came from a woman at least 80 years old with acute or convalescent COVID-19. The chain uses TRBV6-5 and TRBJ2-7; TRBD1 agrees at 10 bases. The CDR3 DNA is TGTGCCAGCAGCTTTCGGGACAGGGGCTCCTACGAGCAGTACTTC. Translating gives CASSFRDRGSYEQYF.